This TCR beta chain was captured in a study of blood T cells in healthy people across ages. Broader study findings: Long-lived donors had more naive CD4+ cells and higher diversity than aged donors.

The donors, all healthy, were Caucasians living in Russia, aged about 6 to 100. Then a second PCR, running about 7 to 11 cycles, was carried out with a sample-barcoded 5' primer and a J-beta primer mix. Tagging of each cDNA molecule was performed by a template-switch adaptor with 12 random nucleotides. TCRdb called the 5' RACE reads again in MiXCR, with one record for every CDR3 protein. Here the sample spans 250,000 to 300,000 distinct CDR3 sequences, around 29% being singletons. The table lists this clonotype with many counts. Its antigen remains unknown. V shed 3 bases and J shed 0 bases, with 5 bases lying between them. Germline V gene data show CDR1 as DFQATT and CDR2 as SNEGSKA (reference sequence). The CDR3 length is 12 residues.

This chain uses TRBV20-1 with TRBJ2-5; D uncertain. This receptor was taken from a woman in her seventies in good health. Sequenced: blood. The CDR3, as DNA: TGCAGTGCTAGTGCCAACCAAGAGACCCAGTACTTC. The encoded protein is CSASANQETQYF.